This T cell receptor (beta chain) originates from a study of lymphopenia after photon versus proton radiotherapy. Whole-study results and caveats: Post-nadir TCR diversity decline inversely tracked overall survival among those who died. Relative stability marked proton patients; photon patients lost diversity and naive cells. Only patients who died were analyzed for survival; proton advantage is unproven.

This clone was seen just once. Its antigen is still unknown. Mismatch with germline at one junction end may stem from a read error. The germline gives CDR1 SSHAT, CDR2 FNYEAQ (reference sequence). The CDR3 covers 16 residues. Assay: immunoSEQ multiplex PCR; the TCRdb copy retains only in-frame clones and omits some. The profile shows 65,000 to 85,000 clones, less than 95% of them singletons. Source: peripheral blood, taken from a patient treated with photon-based radiotherapy. The sequence derives from a woman in her thirties or forties with cholangiocarcinoma. The chain links TRBV7-7 to TRBJ2-1; 11 nucleotides align to TRBD2. The CDR3: CASSPLAGGALNEQFF. DNA of the CDR3: TGTGCTAGCAGCCCATTAGCGGGAGGGGCTTTGAATGAGCAGTTCTTC.